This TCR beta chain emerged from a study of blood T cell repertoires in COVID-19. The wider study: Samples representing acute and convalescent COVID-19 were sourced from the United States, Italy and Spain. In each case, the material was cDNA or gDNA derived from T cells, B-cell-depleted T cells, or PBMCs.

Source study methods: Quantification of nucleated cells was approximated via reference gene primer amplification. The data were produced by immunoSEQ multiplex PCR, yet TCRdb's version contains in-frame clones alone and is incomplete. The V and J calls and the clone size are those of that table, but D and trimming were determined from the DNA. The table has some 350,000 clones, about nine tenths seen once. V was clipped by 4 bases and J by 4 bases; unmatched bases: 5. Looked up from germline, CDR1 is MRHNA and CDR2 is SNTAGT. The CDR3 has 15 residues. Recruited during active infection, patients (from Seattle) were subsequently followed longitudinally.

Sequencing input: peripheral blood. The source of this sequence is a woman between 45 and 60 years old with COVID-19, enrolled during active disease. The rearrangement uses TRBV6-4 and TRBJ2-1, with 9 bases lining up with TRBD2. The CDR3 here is CASSVMSGGYNEQFF. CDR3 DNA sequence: TGTGCCAGCAGTGTTATGAGCGGGGGGTACAATGAGCAGTTCTTC.